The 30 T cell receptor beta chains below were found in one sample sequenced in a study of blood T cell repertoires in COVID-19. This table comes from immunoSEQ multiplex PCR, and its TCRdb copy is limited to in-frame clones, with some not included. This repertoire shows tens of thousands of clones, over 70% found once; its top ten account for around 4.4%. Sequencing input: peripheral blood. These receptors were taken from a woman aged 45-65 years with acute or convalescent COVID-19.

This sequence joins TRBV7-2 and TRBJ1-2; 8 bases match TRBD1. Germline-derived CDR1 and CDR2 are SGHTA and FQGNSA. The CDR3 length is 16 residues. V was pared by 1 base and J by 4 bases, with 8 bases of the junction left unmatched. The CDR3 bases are TGTGCCAGCAGCTTAGGGATAGCAGGGGGCCGCTATGGCTACACCTTC. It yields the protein CASSLGIAGGRYGYTF.

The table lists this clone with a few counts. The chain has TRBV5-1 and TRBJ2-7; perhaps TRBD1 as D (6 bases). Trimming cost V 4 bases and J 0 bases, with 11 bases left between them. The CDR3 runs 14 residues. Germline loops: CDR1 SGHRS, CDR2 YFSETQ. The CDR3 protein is CASSPDRISYEQYF. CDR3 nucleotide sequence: TGCGCCAGCAGCCCTGACAGGATCTCCTACGAGCAGTACTTC. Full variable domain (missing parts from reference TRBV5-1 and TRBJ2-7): KAGVTQTPRYLIKTRGQQVTLSCSPISGHRSVSWYQQTPGQGLQFLFEYFSETQRNKGNFPGRFSGRQFSNSRSEMNVSTLELGDSALYLCASSPDRISYEQYFGPGTRLTVT.

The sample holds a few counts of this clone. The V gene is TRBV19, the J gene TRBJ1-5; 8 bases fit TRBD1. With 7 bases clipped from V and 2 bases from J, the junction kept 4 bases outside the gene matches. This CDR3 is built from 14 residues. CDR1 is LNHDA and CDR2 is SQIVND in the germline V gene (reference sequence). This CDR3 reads CASNVGQGNQPQHF. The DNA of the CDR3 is TGTGCCAGTAACGTGGGACAGGGCAATCAGCCCCAGCATTTT. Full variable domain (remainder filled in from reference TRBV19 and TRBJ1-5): DGGITQSPKYLFRKEGQNVTLSCEQNLNHDAMYWYRQDPGQGLRLIYYSQIVNDFQKGDIAEGYSVSREKKESFPLTVTSAQKNPTAFYLCASNVGQGNQPQHFGDGTRLSIL.

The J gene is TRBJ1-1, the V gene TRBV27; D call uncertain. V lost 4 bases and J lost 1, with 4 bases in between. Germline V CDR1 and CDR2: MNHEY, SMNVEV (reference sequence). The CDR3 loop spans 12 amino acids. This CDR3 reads CASSSWNTEAFF. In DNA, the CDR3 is TGTGCCAGCAGTTCGTGGAACACTGAAGCTTTCTTT.

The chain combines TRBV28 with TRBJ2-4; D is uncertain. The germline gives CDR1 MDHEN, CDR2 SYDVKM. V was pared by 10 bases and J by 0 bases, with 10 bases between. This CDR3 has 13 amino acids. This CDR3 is CATAKLAKNIQYF. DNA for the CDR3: TGTGCCACCGCTAAATTAGCCAAAAACATTCAGTACTTC.

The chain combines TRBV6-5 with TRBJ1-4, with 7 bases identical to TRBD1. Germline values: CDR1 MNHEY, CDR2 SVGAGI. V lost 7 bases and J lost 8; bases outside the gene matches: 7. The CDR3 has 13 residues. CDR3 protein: CASTGTRGEKLFF. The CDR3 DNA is TGTGCCAGCACCGGGACCAGGGGGGAAAAACTGTTTTTT.

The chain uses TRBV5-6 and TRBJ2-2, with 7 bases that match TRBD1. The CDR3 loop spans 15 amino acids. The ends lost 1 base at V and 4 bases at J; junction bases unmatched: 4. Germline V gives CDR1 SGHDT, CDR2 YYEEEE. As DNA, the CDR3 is TGTGCCAGCAGCTTGACAGGGGCCCTCACCGGGGAGCTGTTTTTT. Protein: CASSLTGALTGELFF.

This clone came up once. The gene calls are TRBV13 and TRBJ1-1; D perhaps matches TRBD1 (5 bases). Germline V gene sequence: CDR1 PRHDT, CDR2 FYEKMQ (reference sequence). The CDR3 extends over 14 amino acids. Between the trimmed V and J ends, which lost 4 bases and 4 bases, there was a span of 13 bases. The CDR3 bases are TGTGCCAGCAGCTCGGGGGGGAGGGGCACTGAAGCTTTCTTT. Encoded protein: CASSSGGRGTEAFF.

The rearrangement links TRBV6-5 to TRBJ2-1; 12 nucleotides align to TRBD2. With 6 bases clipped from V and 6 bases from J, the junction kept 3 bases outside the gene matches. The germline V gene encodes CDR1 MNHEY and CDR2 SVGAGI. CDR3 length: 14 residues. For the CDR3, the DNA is TGTGCCAGCAGCGGACTAGCGGGGCCCAATGAGCAGTTCTTC. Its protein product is CASSGLAGPNEQFF.

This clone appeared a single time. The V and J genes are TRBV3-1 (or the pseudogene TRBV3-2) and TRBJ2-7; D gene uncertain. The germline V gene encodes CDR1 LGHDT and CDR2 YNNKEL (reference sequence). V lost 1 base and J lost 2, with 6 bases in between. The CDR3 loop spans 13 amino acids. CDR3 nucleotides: TGTGCCAGCAGCCAAGGCGTAACCTACGAGCAGTACTTC. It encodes CASSQGVTYEQYF.

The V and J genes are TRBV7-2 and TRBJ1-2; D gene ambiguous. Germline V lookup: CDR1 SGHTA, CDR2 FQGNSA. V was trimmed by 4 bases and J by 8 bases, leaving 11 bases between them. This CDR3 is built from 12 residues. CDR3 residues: CASSSDGFGYTF. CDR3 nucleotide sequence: TGTGCCAGCAGCTCAGACGGGTTCGGCTACACCTTC.

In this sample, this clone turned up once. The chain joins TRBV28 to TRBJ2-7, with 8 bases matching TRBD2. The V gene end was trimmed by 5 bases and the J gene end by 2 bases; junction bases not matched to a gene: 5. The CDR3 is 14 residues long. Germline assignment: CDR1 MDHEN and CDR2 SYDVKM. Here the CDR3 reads CASSREGPTYEQYF. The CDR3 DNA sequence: TGTGCCAGCAGTCGGGAGGGGCCCACCTACGAGCAGTACTTC.

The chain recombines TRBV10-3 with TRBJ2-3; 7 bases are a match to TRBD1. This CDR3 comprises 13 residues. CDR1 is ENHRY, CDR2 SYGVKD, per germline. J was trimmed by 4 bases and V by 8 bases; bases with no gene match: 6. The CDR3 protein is CAIEGGGSDTQYF. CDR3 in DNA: TGTGCCATCGAAGGGGGCGGCTCAGATACGCAGTATTTT.

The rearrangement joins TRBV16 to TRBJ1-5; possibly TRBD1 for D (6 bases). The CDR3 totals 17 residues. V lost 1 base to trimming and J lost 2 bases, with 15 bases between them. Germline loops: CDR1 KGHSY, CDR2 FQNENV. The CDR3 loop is CASSQLQGLDGNQPQHF. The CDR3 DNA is TGTGCCAGCAGCCAATTACAGGGTCTAGATGGCAATCAGCCCCAGCATTTT.

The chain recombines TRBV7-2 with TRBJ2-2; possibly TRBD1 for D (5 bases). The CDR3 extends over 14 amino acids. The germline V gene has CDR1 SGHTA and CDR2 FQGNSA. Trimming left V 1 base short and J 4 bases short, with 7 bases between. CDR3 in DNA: TGTGCCAGCAGCTTAGGACAGATCACCGGGGAGCTGTTTTTT. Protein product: CASSLGQITGELFF.

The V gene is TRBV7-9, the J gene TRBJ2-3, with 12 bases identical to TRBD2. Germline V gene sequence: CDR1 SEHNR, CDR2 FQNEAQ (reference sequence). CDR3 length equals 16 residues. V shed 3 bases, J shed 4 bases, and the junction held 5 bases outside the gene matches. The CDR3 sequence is CASSFWTSGVADTQYF. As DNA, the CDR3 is TGTGCCAGCAGCTTTTGGACTAGCGGGGTGGCAGATACGCAGTATTTT.

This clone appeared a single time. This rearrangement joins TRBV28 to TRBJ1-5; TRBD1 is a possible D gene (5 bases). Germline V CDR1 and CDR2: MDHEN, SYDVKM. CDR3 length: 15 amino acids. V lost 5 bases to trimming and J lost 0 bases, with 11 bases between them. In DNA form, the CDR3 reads TGTGCCAGCAGTCAGCTAGGGGTTAGCAATCAGCCCCAGCATTTT. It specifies CASSQLGVSNQPQHF.

The CDR3 here is CASSYSPVADTQYF. The CDR3 DNA reads TGTGCCAGCAGTTACTCGCCAGTCGCAGATACGCAGTATTTT. The rearrangement joins TRBV6-2 or TRBV6-3 to TRBJ2-3; no clear D gene. CDR3 length: 14 residues. The V and J ends lost 0 bases and 4 bases respectively, with 8 bases between them. Germline CDR1 is MNHEY and CDR2 is SVGEGT.

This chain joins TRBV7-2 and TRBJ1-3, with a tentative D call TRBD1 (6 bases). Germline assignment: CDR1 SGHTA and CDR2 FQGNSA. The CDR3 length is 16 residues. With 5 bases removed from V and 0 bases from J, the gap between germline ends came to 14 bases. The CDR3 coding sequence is TGTGCCAGCAGCGACCCTCGGACAGTCTCTGGAAACACCATATATTTT. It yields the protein CASSDPRTVSGNTIYF.

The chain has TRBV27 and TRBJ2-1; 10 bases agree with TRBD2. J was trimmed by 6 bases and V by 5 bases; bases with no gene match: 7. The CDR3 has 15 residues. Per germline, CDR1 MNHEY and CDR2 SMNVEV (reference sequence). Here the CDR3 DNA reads TGTGCCAGCAGTCCTATCGGGACTAGCGCCAATGAGCAGTTCTTC. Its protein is CASSPIGTSANEQFF.

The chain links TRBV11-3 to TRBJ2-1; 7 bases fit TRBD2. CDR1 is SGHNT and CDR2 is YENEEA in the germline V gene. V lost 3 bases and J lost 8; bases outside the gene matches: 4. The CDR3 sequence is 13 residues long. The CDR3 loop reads CASSLSLADEQFF. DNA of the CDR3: TGTGCCAGCAGCTTGAGCCTAGCGGATGAGCAGTTCTTC.

The CDR3 DNA sequence: TGTGCCAGCAGCCAAGATTCCAGGGGCGTTTTCGAGGGACGCATGAACACTGAAGCTTTCTTT. Its translation: CASSQDSRGVFEGRMNTEAFF. The chain is built from TRBV14 and TRBJ1-1, with D possibly matching TRBD1 (6 bases). This CDR3 contains 21 residues. In germline, CDR1 is SGHDN, CDR2 FVKESK. The V end lost 0 bases, the J end lost 0 bases, and 26 bases lay between the germline ends. The variable domain in full, with the rest retrieved from reference TRBV14 and TRBJ1-1, is EAGVTQFPSHSVIEKGQTVTLRCDPISGHDNLYWYRRVMGKEIKFLLHFVKESKQDESGMPNNRFLAERTGGTYSTLKVQPAELEDSGVYFCASSQDSRGVFEGRMNTEAFFGQGTRLTVV.

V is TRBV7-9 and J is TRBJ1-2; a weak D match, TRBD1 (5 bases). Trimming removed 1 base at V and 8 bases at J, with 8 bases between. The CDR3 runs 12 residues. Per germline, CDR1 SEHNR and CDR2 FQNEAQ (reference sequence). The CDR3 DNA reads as TGTGCCAGCAGCTTAGACCGGACAGGCTACACCTTC. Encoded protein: CASSLDRTGYTF.

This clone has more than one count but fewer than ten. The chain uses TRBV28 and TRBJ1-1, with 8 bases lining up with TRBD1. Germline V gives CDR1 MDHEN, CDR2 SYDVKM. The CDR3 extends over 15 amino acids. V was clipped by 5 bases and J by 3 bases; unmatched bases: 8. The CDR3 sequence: CASSPMQGAHTEAFF. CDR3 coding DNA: TGTGCCAGCAGTCCAATGCAGGGGGCGCACACTGAAGCTTTCTTT.

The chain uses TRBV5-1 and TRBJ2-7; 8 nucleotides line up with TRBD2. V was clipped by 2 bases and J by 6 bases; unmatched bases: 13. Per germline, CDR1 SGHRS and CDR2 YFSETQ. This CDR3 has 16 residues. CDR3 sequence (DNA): TGCGCCAGCAGCTTTGGTAGCGGGGAGAAATGGGGCGAGCAGTACTTC. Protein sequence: CASSFGSGEKWGEQYF. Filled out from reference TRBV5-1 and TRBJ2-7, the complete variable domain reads KAGVTQTPRYLIKTRGQQVTLSCSPISGHRSVSWYQQTPGQGLQFLFEYFSETQRNKGNFPGRFSGRQFSNSRSEMNVSTLELGDSALYLCASSFGSGEKWGEQYFGPGTRLTVT.

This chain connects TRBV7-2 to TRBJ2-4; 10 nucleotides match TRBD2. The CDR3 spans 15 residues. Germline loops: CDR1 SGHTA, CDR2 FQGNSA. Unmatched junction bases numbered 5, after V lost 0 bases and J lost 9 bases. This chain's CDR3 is CASSLASGGPSIQYF. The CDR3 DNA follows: TGTGCCAGCAGCTTAGCTAGCGGGGGGCCTTCCATTCAGTACTTC.

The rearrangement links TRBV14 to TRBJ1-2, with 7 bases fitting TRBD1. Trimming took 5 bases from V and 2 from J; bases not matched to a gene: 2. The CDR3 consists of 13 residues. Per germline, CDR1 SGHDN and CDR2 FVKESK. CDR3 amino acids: CASSLQGNYGYTF. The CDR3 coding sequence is TGTGCCAGCAGCTTACAGGGGAACTATGGCTACACCTTC.

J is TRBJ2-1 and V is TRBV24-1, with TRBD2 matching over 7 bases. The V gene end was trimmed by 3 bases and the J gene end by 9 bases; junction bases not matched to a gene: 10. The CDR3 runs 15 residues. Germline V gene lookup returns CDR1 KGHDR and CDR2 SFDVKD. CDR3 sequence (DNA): TGTGCCACCAGTGATCCAACCTCTCCGGGGGGTGAGCAGTTCTTC. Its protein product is CATSDPTSPGGEQFF.

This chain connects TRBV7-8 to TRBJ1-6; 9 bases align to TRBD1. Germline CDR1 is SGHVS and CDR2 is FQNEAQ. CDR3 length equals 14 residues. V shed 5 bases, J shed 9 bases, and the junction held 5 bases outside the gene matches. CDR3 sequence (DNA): TGTGCCAGCAGCCACGGACAGGGGCGTTCACCCCTCCACTTT. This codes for CASSHGQGRSPLHF.

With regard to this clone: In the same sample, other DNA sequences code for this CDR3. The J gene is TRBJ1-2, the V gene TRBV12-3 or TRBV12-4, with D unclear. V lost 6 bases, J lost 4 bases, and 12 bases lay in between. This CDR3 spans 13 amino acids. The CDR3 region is CASSRSGGYGYTF. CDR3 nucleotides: TGTGCCAGCAGCCGGTCCGGAGGCTATGGCTACACCTTC.